This T cell receptor (beta chain) was sequenced during a study of blood T cell repertoires in COVID-19. The CDR3 totals 16 residues. The germline gives CDR1 SGHTS, CDR2 YDEGEE. Trimming removed 0 bases at V and 1 base at J, with 11 bases between. This table comes from immunoSEQ multiplex PCR, and its TCRdb copy is limited to in-frame clones, with some not included. The sample lists about 100,000 clones; about 86% were seen once. The clonotype was recovered from a man aged 80 or over with acute or convalescent COVID-19. The sample comprised peripheral blood. The chain joins TRBV5-8 to TRBJ1-5, with D possibly being TRBD1 (5 bases). The CDR3 bases are TGTGCCAGCAGCTTGGTACGGGGGATGAGCAATCAGCCCCAGCATTTT. Its protein product is CASSLVRGMSNQPQHF.